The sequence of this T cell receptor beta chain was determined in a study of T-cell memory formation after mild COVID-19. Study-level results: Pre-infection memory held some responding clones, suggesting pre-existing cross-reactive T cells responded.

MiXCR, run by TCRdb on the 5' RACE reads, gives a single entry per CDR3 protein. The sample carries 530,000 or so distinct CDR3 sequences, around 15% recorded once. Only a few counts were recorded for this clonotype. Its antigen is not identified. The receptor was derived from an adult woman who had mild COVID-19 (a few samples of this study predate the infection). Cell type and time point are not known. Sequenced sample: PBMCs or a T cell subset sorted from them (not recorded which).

This CDR3 is CASSPGGGATYEQYF. The CDR3 DNA follows: TGTGCCAGCAGCCCCGGGGGGGGAGCAACCTACGAGCAGTACTTC. The chain recombines TRBV7-3 with TRBJ2-7; TRBD2 matches 8 bases. This CDR3 region has 15 residues. Germline trimming cut 5 bases from V and 2 bases from J; bases unmatched to any gene: 8. Germline V lookup: CDR1 SGHTA, CDR2 FQGTGA.